This passage covers 7 T cell receptor beta chains from one sample sequenced in a study of technical replicates of blood from several donors. Method: immunoSEQ multiplex PCR; TCRdb's copy keeps in-frame clones and lacks some. In the table there are tens of thousands of clones, 90% to 95% of which are singletons. The source material was T cells isolated from PBMCs. The receptors derive from a human donor in good health.

V and J are TRBV5-1 and TRBJ2-3, with unresolved D. The CDR3 loop spans 14 amino acids. V dropped 4 bases and J dropped 3 bases, with 12 bases sitting between them. Germline V gives CDR1 SGHRS, CDR2 YFSETQ. DNA of the CDR3: TGCGCCAGCAGCCCGGAGACGCGTACAGATACGCAGTATTTT. Protein product: CASSPETRTDTQYF.

The V and J genes are TRBV19 and TRBJ1-4; D is possibly TRBD1 (5 bases). The V end was cut by 6 bases, the J end by 8 bases, with 13 bases between. Germline CDR1 LNHDA, CDR2 SQIVND (reference sequence). The CDR3 contains 13 residues. CDR3 DNA sequence: TGTGCCAGTAGGGGGGGAGGGCTGGAAAAACTGTTTTTT. Translation: CASRGGGLEKLFF. The variable domain in full, completed from reference TRBV19 and TRBJ1-4, reads DGGITQSPKYLFRKEGQNVTLSCEQNLNHDAMYWYRQDPGQGLRLIYYSQIVNDFQKGDIAEGYSVSREKKESFPLTVTSAQKNPTAFYLCASRGGGLEKLFFGSGTQLSVL.

The gene calls are TRBV7-3 and TRBJ2-5, with D maybe TRBD2 (5 bases). CDR1 is SGHTA, CDR2 FQGTGA, per germline. The CDR3 is 13 residues long. Trimming removed 2 bases from V and 3 bases from J, with 7 bases in between. The CDR3 is CASSLSGKETQYF. For the CDR3, the DNA is TGTGCCAGCAGCTTATCGGGAAAAGAGACCCAGTACTTC.

The chain employs TRBV2 and TRBJ2-3, with TRBD2 matching over 7 bases. The germline gives CDR1 SNHLY, CDR2 FYNNEI. Germline trimming cut 3 bases from V and 6 bases from J; bases unmatched to any gene: 15. This CDR3 has 17 amino acids. The CDR3 reads CASSELSSGRSGDTQYF. The CDR3 bases are TGTGCCAGCAGTGAGCTCTCTAGCGGTAGGTCAGGTGATACGCAGTATTTT.

The chain has TRBV27 and TRBJ2-3, with 13 bases matching TRBD2. J gave up 10 bases and V 2 bases, and 6 bases lay outside the gene matches. The V gene's germline CDR1 is MNHEY and CDR2 SMNVEV (reference sequence). The CDR3 contains 15 residues. The CDR3 sequence: CASSLRTSGSGAQYF. CDR3 coding DNA: TGTGCCAGCAGTTTAAGGACTAGCGGGAGTGGGGCGCAGTATTTT.

This clone appeared once. The genes are TRBV1 and TRBJ2-3; the table's TRBD2 call for D was not verified on the DNA. TRBV1 is given as a pseudogene. The CDR3 covers 17 residues. The CDR3: CTSSHPASGGATDTQYF. The CDR3 nucleotides read TGCACCAGCAGCCACCCTGCTAGCGGGGGGGCCACAGATACGCAGTATTTT.

The CDR3 sequence: CASNGEMNTEAFF. The CDR3 bases are TGTGCCAGTAACGGAGAGATGAACACTGAAGCTTTCTTT. The chain combines TRBV19 with TRBJ1-1; D is unresolved. Trimming took 7 bases from V and 0 from J, leaving 9 bases between them. The CDR3 contains 13 residues. Germline V gives CDR1 LNHDA, CDR2 SQIVND (reference sequence). The full variable domain, with the rest looked up from reference TRBV19 and TRBJ1-1, is DGGITQSPKYLFRKEGQNVTLSCEQNLNHDAMYWYRQDPGQGLRLIYYSQIVNDFQKGDIAEGYSVSREKKESFPLTVTSAQKNPTAFYLCASNGEMNTEAFFGQGTRLTVV.